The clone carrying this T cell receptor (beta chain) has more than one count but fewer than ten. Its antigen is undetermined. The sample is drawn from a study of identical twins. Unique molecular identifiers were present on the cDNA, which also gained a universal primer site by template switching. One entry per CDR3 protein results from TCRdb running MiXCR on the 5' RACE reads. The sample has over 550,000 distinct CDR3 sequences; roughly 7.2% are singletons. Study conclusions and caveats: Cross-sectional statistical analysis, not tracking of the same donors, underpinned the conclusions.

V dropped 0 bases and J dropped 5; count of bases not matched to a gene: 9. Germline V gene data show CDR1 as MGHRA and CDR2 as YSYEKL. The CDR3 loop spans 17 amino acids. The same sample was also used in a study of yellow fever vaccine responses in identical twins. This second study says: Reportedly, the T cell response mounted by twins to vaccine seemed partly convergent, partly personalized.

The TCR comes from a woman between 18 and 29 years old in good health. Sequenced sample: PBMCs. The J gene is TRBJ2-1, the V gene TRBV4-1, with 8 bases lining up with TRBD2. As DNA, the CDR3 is TGCGCCAGCAGCCAAGACACGCCGAGGCGGGGGGACAATGAGCAGTTCTTC. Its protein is CASSQDTPRRGDNEQFF.